The sequence of this T cell receptor (beta chain) was determined in a study of T cell responses to AZD1222 COVID-19 vaccine. About this clone itself: What it binds is not known.

Data came from immunoSEQ multiplex PCR; TCRdb stores just in-frame clones and leaves some out. The repertoire holds some 200,000 clones, with approximately 91% as singletons. Study-level results: Close to half of all spike-specific TCRs reportedly target regions of the variants that are unmutated.

Sequencing was performed on peripheral blood, taken on day 0 of AZD1222 vaccination. The origin of this receptor is an adult in good health.

The CDR3 DNA reads as TGTGCCAGCAGCCAAGATCGGGACAGCTTAATAACTAATGAAAAACTGTTTTTT. Translation: CASSQDRDSLITNEKLFF. This rearrangement joins TRBV3-1 (or the pseudogene TRBV3-2) to TRBJ1-4; 7 bases align to TRBD1. The CDR3 contains 18 residues. Looked up from germline, CDR1 is LGHDT and CDR2 is YNNKEL (reference sequence). Unmatched junction bases numbered 8, after V lost 0 bases and J lost 1 base.